The next 6 T cell receptor beta chains were all read from a single sample in a study of control samples from healthy donors and cancer patients. Assay used: immunoSEQ multiplex PCR; TCRdb lists only in-frame clones, some missing. The sample lists 90,000 to 150,000 clones, about nine tenths seen once, with around 3.5% in the top ten. Sequencing used blood. The receptors here all came from a man between 40 and 49 years old in good health.

The V gene is TRBV27, the J gene TRBJ1-6; 7 positions match TRBD1. J was trimmed by 5 bases and V by 4 bases; bases with no gene match: 5. The CDR3 consists of 15 residues. The germline V gene has CDR1 MNHEY and CDR2 SMNVEV (reference sequence). The CDR3 coding sequence is TGTGCCAGCAGTTACCGGGACAGAAATAATTCACCCCTCCACTTT. Translating gives CASSYRDRNNSPLHF.

V usage is TRBV6-6 and J usage is TRBJ1-1; the match to TRBD1 covers 7 bases. CDR1 MNHNY and CDR2 SVGAGI come from the germline V gene (reference sequence). The CDR3 totals 15 residues. Trimming cost V 6 bases and J 5 bases; bases outside gene matches: 12. This CDR3 is CASRETRQGYTEAFF. Written as DNA, the CDR3 is TGTGCCAGCAGAGAGACCCGACAGGGATATACTGAAGCTTTCTTT.

The genes are TRBV5-6 and TRBJ1-4; 9 bases match TRBD1. The CDR3 spans 15 residues. The J segment lost 7 bases and the V segment lost 5 bases, leaving 9 bases of the junction unmatched. CDR1 and CDR2 (germline): SGHDT, YYEEEE. The DNA for the CDR3 is TGTGCCAGCAGTAAGGACCGGACAGGGGTTGAAAAACTGTTTTTT. Translation: CASSKDRTGVEKLFF.

This rearrangement joins TRBV5-1 to TRBJ1-2; a weak D match, TRBD1 (6 bases). The V end lost 5 bases, the J end lost 8 bases, and 22 bases lay between the germline ends. CDR3 length: 15 residues. CDR1 and CDR2 (germline): SGHRS, YFSETQ. The CDR3 loop is CASSHRTGMTEGYTF. In DNA form, the CDR3 reads TGCGCCAGCAGTCATCGTACAGGGATGACAGAAGGCTACACCTTC.

The chain uses TRBV2 and TRBJ2-2, with 10 bases fitting TRBD1. After removal of 6 bases from V and 3 bases from J, the junction contained 4 bases not matched to a gene. CDR3 length: 15 residues. CDR1 and CDR2 from the germline V gene are SNHLY and FYNNEI. CDR3 protein: CASRKGTGDTGELFF. The DNA of the CDR3 is TGTGCCAGCAGGAAAGGGACAGGGGACACCGGGGAGCTGTTTTTT.

The rearrangement uses TRBV5-1 and TRBJ1-6, with D unclear. This CDR3 is built from 15 residues. Deletions cut 4 bases from V and 5 bases from J, with 13 bases between. The germline V gene has CDR1 SGHRS and CDR2 YFSETQ. The CDR3 loop is CASSPDGPNNSPLHF. The CDR3 region has the DNA TGCGCCAGCAGCCCGGACGGGCCAAATAATTCACCCCTCCACTTT.